This TCR beta chain was sequenced in a study of shared clonotypes between healthy human individuals. V was pared by 3 bases and J by 4 bases, with 6 bases of the junction left unmatched. This CDR3 contains 15 residues. From germline, CDR1 is LNHDA and CDR2 SQIVND (reference sequence). Data came from immunoSEQ multiplex PCR; TCRdb stores just in-frame clones and leaves some out. The sample includes 2,500,000 or so clones, around 90% of them seen just once. The gene calls are TRBV19 and TRBJ2-7, with 10 nucleotides matching TRBD2. The sequence came from a man in his late teens or twenties in good health. The sequenced material came from naive CD4+ T cells sorted from blood. Specified subset: CD45RA+ positively selected. CDR3 sequence (DNA): TGTGCCAGTAGTATCCCGGGACTAGCGCTGTACGAGCAGTACTTC. This gives the protein CASSIPGLALYEQYF.